The present entry profiles one T cell receptor beta chain with its context. Time point given: newly diagnosed GD, antithyroid drugs for less than 3 months. RNA extracted from PBMCs served as the sequencing template. The data were obtained in a study of regulatory T cells in long-lasting Graves disease. Combining iRepertoire HTBI primers with Arm-PCR of CDR3 regions, the authors built TCR beta libraries. MiXCR, applied by TCRdb to the multiplex PCR reads, yields one record per CDR3 protein. The top ten hold more than 15% of the sample, which has a few hundred thousand distinct CDR3 sequences, about 14% seen once. Between the trimmed V and J ends, which lost 5 bases and 8 bases, there was a span of 13 bases. The CDR3 consists of 14 residues. The same data also went into a second study, on T cells in Graves' hyperthyroidism and ophthalmopathy.

Sequenced material: peripheral blood mononuclear cells (PBMCs), taken at new diagnosis, from a patient treated with antithyroid drugs. This receptor was identified in a woman aged 45 to 65 with Graves disease. The chain carries TRBV12-3 or TRBV12-4 and TRBJ1-6; possible D gene TRBD1, 6 bases. The CDR3 DNA reads TGTGCCAGCAGTCCGGGACATGGAGATTCACCCCTCCACTTT. Its protein is CASSPGHGDSPLHF.